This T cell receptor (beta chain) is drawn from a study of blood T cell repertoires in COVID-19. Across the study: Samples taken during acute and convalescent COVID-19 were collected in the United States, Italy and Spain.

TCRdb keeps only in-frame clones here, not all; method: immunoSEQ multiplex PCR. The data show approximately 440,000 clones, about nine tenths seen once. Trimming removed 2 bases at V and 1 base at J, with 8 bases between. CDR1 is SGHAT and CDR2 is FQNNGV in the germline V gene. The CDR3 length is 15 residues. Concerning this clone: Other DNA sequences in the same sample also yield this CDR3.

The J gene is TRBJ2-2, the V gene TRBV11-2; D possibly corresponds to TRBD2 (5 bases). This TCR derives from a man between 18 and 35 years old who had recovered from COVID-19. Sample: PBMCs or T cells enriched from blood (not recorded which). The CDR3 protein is CASSLIRGNTGELFF. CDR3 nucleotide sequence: TGTGCCAGCAGCTTAATACGGGGGAACACCGGGGAGCTGTTTTTT.